This T cell receptor (beta chain) was documented in a study of blood T cell repertoires in COVID-19. Study in general: PBMCs, B-cell-depleted T cells, or T cells provided the cDNA or gDNA that made up the material.

The germline V and J ends were trimmed by 6 bases and 5 bases, with 11 bases remaining between them. The CDR3 is made up of 13 amino acids. A Seattle source enrolled patients during active infection and followed them longitudinally. This clone was detected only a few times. Original analysis: Quantification of nucleated cells was approximated via reference gene primer amplification. TCRdb's table, derived via immunoSEQ multiplex PCR, lists solely in-frame clones and lacks some. V and J calls and clone size are copied from that table; D and trimming were computed from the DNA. This sample has around 400,000 clones, with about 90% found just once.

Sequencing was done on a sample of peripheral blood. V usage is TRBV12-3 or TRBV12-4 and J usage is TRBJ1-5, with TRBD1 as a possible D gene (5 bases). The receptor was derived from an older woman with COVID-19, enrolled during active disease. The CDR3 is CASRPGGDQPQHF. CDR3 sequence (DNA): TGTGCCAGCAGACCCGGGGGGGATCAGCCCCAGCATTTT.